The 7 T cell receptor beta chains below were found in one sample sequenced in a study of radiotherapy plus CTLA-4 blockade in lung cancer. Data came from immunoSEQ multiplex PCR; TCRdb stores just in-frame clones and leaves some out. This sample carries roughly 120,000 clones, more than 75% of them seen once, and the ten largest clones take roughly 3.5%. The input for sequencing was peripheral blood, taken from a patient treated with radiotherapy plus ipilimumab. The receptors were sampled from a human donor with non-small cell lung cancer that progressed on radiotherapy plus ipilimumab. Some clones in this sample may be carry-over from other donors' samples.

This chain joins TRBV10-3 and TRBJ1-2; 10 nucleotides align to TRBD1. V trimming: 6 bases; J trimming: 4 bases; junction bases outside the gene matches: 14. Germline V gives CDR1 ENHRY, CDR2 SYGVKD. The CDR3 covers 17 residues. Here the CDR3 reads CAIRPGQGVPLGYGYTF. The CDR3 nucleotides read TGTGCCATCAGGCCCGGACAGGGGGTCCCCCTTGGCTATGGCTACACCTTC.

This sequence joins TRBV6-5 and TRBJ2-7; D is possibly TRBD1 or TRBD2 (5 bases each). The V and J ends lost 5 bases and 0 bases respectively, with 14 bases between them. The CDR3 spans 15 residues. Germline V gene lookup returns CDR1 MNHEY and CDR2 SVGAGI. This CDR3 is CASSLTAGSSYEQYF. CDR3 nucleotide sequence: TGTGCCAGCAGTCTAACCGCAGGGAGCTCCTACGAGCAGTACTTC.

CDR3 nucleotides: TGTGCCAGCAGCTTGGACGGAAACACCGGGGAGCTGTTTTTT. Residues: CASSLDGNTGELFF. The genes are TRBV5-4 and TRBJ2-2; D call uncertain. The ends were cut back, 0 bases at V and 2 bases at J, with 5 bases in the middle. CDR3 length: 14 residues. Germline-derived CDR1 and CDR2 are SGHNT and YYREEE (reference sequence).

The chain employs TRBV25-1 and TRBJ2-1, with D possibly being TRBD1 (5 bases). The CDR3 has 13 residues. Between the trimmed V and J ends, which lost 6 bases and 7 bases, there was a span of 13 bases. In germline, CDR1 is MGHDK, CDR2 SYGVNS. The CDR3 is CASSSRRANEQFF. The CDR3 DNA reads as TGTGCCAGCAGCTCCCGCAGGGCGAATGAGCAGTTCTTC.

This clone has a handful of counts. This chain uses TRBV27 with TRBJ2-2; D is possibly TRBD1 (6 bases). Between the trimmed V and J ends, which lost 0 bases and 4 bases, there was a span of 18 bases. This CDR3 is 18 amino acids long. CDR1 and CDR2 from the germline V gene are MNHEY and SMNVEV (reference sequence). DNA for the CDR3: TGTGCCAGCAGTTTATCGAGGGGCCAGGGGCTTCTCACCGGGGAGCTGTTTTTT. It codes for CASSLSRGQGLLTGELFF.

The CDR3 region is CASSPSGGTLLSGANVLTF. The CDR3 nucleotides are TGCGCCAGCAGCCCTAGTGGGGGGACCTTACTATCTGGGGCCAACGTCCTGACTTTC. This chain uses TRBV4-3 with TRBJ2-6, with TRBD2 as a possible D gene (6 bases). The V gene's germline CDR1 is LGHNA and CDR2 YSLEER. V was pared by 4 bases and J by 1 base, with 20 bases between. CDR3 length: 19 residues.

The chain joins TRBV4-2 to TRBJ2-7; D is ambiguous. The CDR3 has 19 residues. Germline CDR1 and CDR2: LGHNA and YNFKEQ. Deletions cut 0 bases from V and 0 bases from J, with 21 bases between. The CDR3 DNA follows: TGTGCCAGCAGCCAAGAAGGTTGGTCAGGCCCGTTAACCTCCTACGAGCAGTACTTC. The encoded protein is CASSQEGWSGPLTSYEQYF.